This T cell receptor beta chain was sequenced for a study of patients and donors after allogeneic stem cell transplantation. This clonotype was observed a few times. Trimming took 8 bases from V and 2 from J, leaving 13 bases between them. Germline CDR1 DFQATT, CDR2 SNEGSKA (reference sequence). The CDR3 consists of 12 residues. TCRdb passed the RT-PCR reads through MiXCR, listing each CDR3 protein once. The sample lists about a million distinct CDR3 sequences, approximately 18% seen once, with approximately 5.9% in the top ten. The chain employs TRBV20-1 and TRBJ2-7; D tentatively fits TRBD1 or TRBD2 (5 bases each). This TCR came from a human donor who was either an allogeneic HSCT recipient or a stem cell or donor lymphocyte infusion donor (not recorded which). It is not recorded whose cells these are; they may come from a transplant donor. The sample comprised blood, either unsorted or a sorted T cell fraction (not recorded which). CDR3 bases: TGCAGTACTCGGGACGTCGCCTACGAGCAGTACTTC. Its protein product is CSTRDVAYEQYF.